This entry lists 28 T cell receptor beta chains sequenced from one sample in a study of cytomegalovirus exposure and HLA in healthy donors. Primers: 60 Vbeta forward and 13 Jbeta reverse. Generated by immunoSEQ multiplex PCR, the TCRdb table keeps only in-frame clones and is missing some. The profile shows around 280,000 clones, 70% to 90% of them singletons. Sequencing was carried out using PBMCs. These receptors were collected from a woman aged 18-35 years in good health and CMV-seronegative.

The chain joins TRBV11-3 to TRBJ1-1, with TRBD1 as a possible D gene (6 bases). CDR1 and CDR2 (germline): SGHNT, YENEEA. Trimming removed 2 bases at V and 4 bases at J, with 8 bases between. This CDR3 spans 13 amino acids. In nucleotides, the CDR3 is TGTGCCAGCAGCTTAAGGGGGTCCACTGAAGCTTTCTTT. It encodes CASSLRGSTEAFF.

The gene calls are TRBV7-2 and TRBJ1-2; 10 positions match TRBD1. The CDR3 spans 16 residues. Germline loops: CDR1 SGHTA, CDR2 FQGNSA. The trim removed 0 bases at V and 6 bases at J, leaving 7 bases unmatched. CDR3 sequence (DNA): TGTGCCAGCAGCTTAGCGCCGACGACAGGGGGCAATGGCTACACCTTC. Translation gives CASSLAPTTGGNGYTF.

The chain employs TRBV27 and TRBJ2-7, with 8 bases aligning to TRBD1. V gave up 5 bases and J gave up 3 bases; unmatched junction bases: 3. The CDR3 has 13 residues. Germline CDR1 MNHEY, CDR2 SMNVEV (reference sequence). CDR3 loop: CASSRGQVYEQYF. CDR3 nucleotide sequence: TGTGCCAGCAGTCGGGGACAGGTCTACGAGCAGTACTTC.

The chain joins TRBV7-3 to TRBJ1-1, with 10 bases that match TRBD1. This CDR3 has 16 residues. Germline V CDR1 and CDR2: SGHTA, FQGTGA. The trim removed 1 base at V and 1 base at J, leaving 3 bases unmatched. The CDR3 sequence: CASSLSRDRGNTEAFF. The CDR3 region has the DNA TGTGCCAGCAGCTTAAGTAGGGACAGGGGGAACACTGAAGCTTTCTTT.

The chain employs TRBV11-1 and TRBJ2-1, with D tentatively TRBD1 (6 bases). This CDR3 has 15 residues. Germline values: CDR1 SGHAT, CDR2 FQDESV (reference sequence). Trimming stripped 4 bases from V and 3 bases from J, with 13 bases between. The CDR3 is CASSSQGFVYNEQFF. CDR3 DNA sequence: TGTGCCAGCAGCTCCCAGGGGTTTGTCTACAATGAGCAGTTCTTC.

V usage is TRBV25-1 and J usage is TRBJ2-7; TRBD2 agrees at 10 bases. Germline lookup yields CDR1 MGHDK and CDR2 SYGVNS. The CDR3 sequence is 16 residues long. The V segment lost 6 bases and the J segment 4 bases; nucleotides outside the gene matches: 12. CDR3 in amino acids: CASSDLLSGGAYEQYF. CDR3 coding DNA: TGTGCCAGCAGCGATTTGCTGAGCGGGGGGGCTTACGAGCAGTACTTC.

J is TRBJ1-5 and V is TRBV6-1; 7 bases line up with TRBD1. CDR3 length equals 14 residues. Trimming at V came to 3 bases and at J to 6 bases, leaving 5 bases not matched to a gene. Germline-derived CDR1 and CDR2 are MNHNS and SASEGT. CDR3 loop: CASSDTGTAQPQHF. The CDR3 region has the DNA TGTGCCAGCAGTGATACCGGGACAGCTCAGCCCCAGCATTTT.

In regard to this clone: Other DNA sequences of this sample code for an identical CDR3. The rearrangement links TRBV6-1 to TRBJ1-5, with TRBD1 matching 8 bases. CDR1 is MNHNS and CDR2 is SASEGT in the germline V gene. The CDR3 has 14 residues. J lost 7 bases, V lost 2 bases, and 4 bases had no gene match. As DNA, the CDR3 is TGTGCCAGCAGTGAAACAGGGGGTGTACAGCCCCAGCATTTT. It is translated as CASSETGGVQPQHF.

The chain has TRBV9 and TRBJ1-1; TRBD1 aligns across 7 bases. The trim removed 2 bases at V and 5 bases at J, leaving 3 bases unmatched. Germline V gene sequence: CDR1 SGDLS, CDR2 YYNGEE. CDR3 length equals 13 residues. In nucleotides, the CDR3 is TGTGCCAGCAGCGTCCGACAGGGAACTGAAGCTTTCTTT. It yields the protein CASSVRQGTEAFF. The full variable domain, with the rest looked up from reference TRBV9 and TRBJ1-1, is DSGVTQTPKHLITATGQRVTLRCSPRSGDLSVYWYQQSLDQGLQFLIQYYNGEERAKGNILERFSAQQFPDLHSELNLSSLELGDSALYFCASSVRQGTEAFFGQGTRLTVV.

The chain combines TRBV9 with TRBJ2-5; 10 nucleotides match TRBD1. The trim removed 4 bases at V and 11 bases at J, leaving 5 bases unmatched. The CDR3 is 12 amino acids. CDR1 SGDLS and CDR2 YYNGEE come from the germline V gene. The CDR3 is CASSRTGGEQYF. CDR3 sequence (DNA): TGTGCCAGCAGCCGGACAGGGGGAGAGCAGTACTTC.

The chain links TRBV18 to TRBJ2-7, with 7 bases identical to TRBD1. Per the germline V gene, CDR1 is KGHSH and CDR2 is LQKENI. This CDR3 is 12 amino acids long. After removal of 6 bases from V and 3 bases from J, the junction contained 2 bases not matched to a gene. For the CDR3, the DNA is TGTGCCAGCTCCCGGGACAGCTACGAGCAGTACTTC. This encodes CASSRDSYEQYF.

This rearrangement joins TRBV7-9 to TRBJ2-7, with 10 bases lining up with TRBD1. The CDR3 spans 16 residues. CDR1 and CDR2 from the germline V gene are SEHNR and FQNEAQ (reference sequence). Losses at the gene ends were 3 bases for V and 2 bases for J; bases not matched to a gene: 7. CDR3 bases: TGTGCCAGCAGCTTTTTCCCGGGACAGGGGCCCTACGAGCAGTACTTC. This encodes CASSFFPGQGPYEQYF. Together with reference TRBV7-9 and TRBJ2-7, the CDR3 gives the full variable domain: DTGVSQNPRHKITKRGQNVTFRCDPISEHNRLYWYRQTLGQGPEFLTYFQNEAQLEKSRLLSDRFSAERPKGSFSTLEIQRTEQGDSAMYLCASSFFPGQGPYEQYFGPGTRLTVT.

The V and J genes are TRBV19 and TRBJ1-1; TRBD1 aligns across 8 bases. The V segment lost 5 bases and the J segment 3 bases; nucleotides outside the gene matches: 5. The CDR3 runs 14 residues. Germline V lookup: CDR1 LNHDA, CDR2 SQIVND (reference sequence). CDR3 nucleotide sequence: TGTGCCAGTAGTGCCAGGGGGCGGGACACTGAAGCTTTCTTT. It translates to CASSARGRDTEAFF.

The chain recombines TRBV5-4 with TRBJ2-1; D unresolved. This CDR3 contains 13 residues. V dropped 5 bases and J dropped 8 bases, with 14 bases sitting between them. Looked up from germline, CDR1 is SGHNT and CDR2 is YYREEE (reference sequence). DNA for the CDR3: TGTGCCAGCAGTGCCCCCATAAGCGATGAGCAGTTCTTC. This sequence encodes CASSAPISDEQFF.

The J gene is TRBJ2-7, the V gene TRBV2; the match to TRBD1 covers 9 bases. The CDR3 loop spans 15 amino acids. With V trimmed by 10 bases and J by 5 bases, 15 bases remained unmatched. The germline gives CDR1 SNHLY, CDR2 FYNNEI. CDR3 coding DNA: TGTGCCACTACCTCCCCGGGACAGGGCAGGGACGAGCAGTACTTC. The encoded protein is CATTSPGQGRDEQYF.

CDR3: CASSVAYRAEQFF. CDR3 bases: TGTGCCAGCAGTGTTGCTTACAGGGCTGAGCAGTTCTTC. The chain carries TRBV6-1 and TRBJ2-1, with D tentatively TRBD1 (6 bases). The germline gives CDR1 MNHNS, CDR2 SASEGT. The CDR3 extends over 13 amino acids. The V and J ends lost 4 bases and 9 bases respectively, with 13 bases between them.

The chain links TRBV7-9 to TRBJ2-7; 11 bases are a match to TRBD1. The CDR3 is made up of 14 amino acids. With V trimmed by 7 bases and J by 5 bases, 7 bases remained unmatched. From germline, CDR1 is SEHNR and CDR2 FQNEAQ (reference sequence). The CDR3 DNA follows: TGTGCCAGCACCCGGACAGGGGGCAAGGACGAGCAGTACTTC. This encodes CASTRTGGKDEQYF.

This chain joins TRBV7-6 and TRBJ2-3; D is perhaps TRBD1 (6 bases). The CDR3 runs to 18 residues. V was trimmed by 1 base and J by 6 bases, leaving 23 bases between them. The germline V gene has CDR1 SGHVS and CDR2 FNYEAQ. CDR3 protein: CASSLEAGQSISSDTQYF. CDR3 DNA sequence: TGTGCCAGCAGCTTAGAGGCCGGACAGTCTATATCCTCGGATACGCAGTATTTT.

This sequence joins TRBV6-1 and TRBJ2-1; 10 bases align to TRBD1. V was pared by 6 bases and J by 9 bases, with 8 bases of the junction left unmatched. The V gene's germline CDR1 is MNHNS and CDR2 SASEGT. The CDR3 runs to 14 residues. CDR3 coding DNA: TGTGCCAGCAGCTACGGGACAGGGGTTGGTGAGCAGTTCTTC. Protein product: CASSYGTGVGEQFF.

This rearrangement joins TRBV4-2 to TRBJ1-1, with 7 bases that match TRBD1. This CDR3 has 14 amino acids. J was trimmed by 1 base and V by 3 bases; bases with no gene match: 2. Germline CDR1 reads LGHNA; CDR2 reads YNFKEQ. The CDR3 is CASSQGQPNTEAFF. The CDR3, as DNA: TGTGCCAGCAGCCAGGGACAGCCGAACACTGAAGCTTTCTTT.

The chain recombines TRBV19 with TRBJ2-5, with D perhaps TRBD2 (6 bases). V was pared by 5 bases and J by 0 bases, with 16 bases between. Germline V gives CDR1 LNHDA, CDR2 SQIVND (reference sequence). This CDR3 is built from 16 residues. CDR3 sequence reads: CASSGSSRGYQETQYF. DNA for the CDR3: TGTGCCAGTAGTGGGTCGAGCCGGGGGTACCAAGAGACCCAGTACTTC.

This chain connects TRBV11-3 to TRBJ1-1; D gene unclear. The V gene's germline CDR1 is SGHNT and CDR2 YENEEA. Trimming cost V 4 bases and J 7 bases, with 10 bases left between them. The CDR3 consists of 12 residues. The CDR3 is CASSWGGGEAFF. DNA for the CDR3: TGTGCCAGCAGCTGGGGAGGAGGTGAAGCTTTCTTT.

The chain is built from TRBV29-1 and TRBJ2-5; the match to TRBD1 covers 7 bases. The CDR3 runs 13 residues. V was clipped by 4 bases and J by 2 bases; unmatched bases: 4. The germline V gene has CDR1 SQVTM and CDR2 ANQGSEA. The CDR3 is CSVVRGKQETQYF. CDR3 nucleotide sequence: TGCAGCGTTGTCAGGGGGAAACAAGAGACCCAGTACTTC.

The chain combines TRBV5-4 with TRBJ1-2; 8 bases fit TRBD1. CDR1 is SGHNT, CDR2 YYREEE, per germline (reference sequence). V lost 3 bases and J lost 2; bases outside the gene matches: 12. This CDR3 region has 17 residues. The CDR3 reads CASSSPGTGGLNYGYTF. CDR3 DNA: TGTGCCAGCAGCTCACCGGGGACAGGAGGACTAAACTATGGCTACACCTTC.

The chain uses TRBV7-3 and TRBJ2-1; D is perhaps TRBD1 (5 bases). This CDR3 region has 14 residues. The germline V gene encodes CDR1 SGHTA and CDR2 FQGTGA. V dropped 2 bases and J dropped 11 bases, with 16 bases sitting between them. DNA for the CDR3: TGTGCCAGCAGCTTATACCCAAAGGGGTTGAAGCAGTTCTTC. Protein: CASSLYPKGLKQFF.

This clone has only one observation. This chain connects TRBV19 to TRBJ2-7; D might be TRBD2 (7 bases). The V and J ends lost 6 bases and 4 bases respectively, with 13 bases between them. This CDR3 has 13 residues. The germline V gene has CDR1 LNHDA and CDR2 SQIVND (reference sequence). CDR3 nucleotides: TGTGCCAGTAGCTCGAGGGGGGGGTACGAGCAGTACTTC. It is translated as CASSSRGGYEQYF. Supplemented by reference TRBV19 and TRBJ2-7, the full variable domain reads DGGITQSPKYLFRKEGQNVTLSCEQNLNHDAMYWYRQDPGQGLRLIYYSQIVNDFQKGDIAEGYSVSREKKESFPLTVTSAQKNPTAFYLCASSSRGGYEQYFGPGTRLTVT.

The rearrangement joins TRBV25-1 to TRBJ2-7; D possibly corresponds to TRBD1 (6 bases). The V gene lost 3 bases and the J gene lost 0 bases, with 12 bases spanning the gap. This CDR3 spans 15 amino acids. Germline assignment: CDR1 MGHDK and CDR2 SYGVNS. Written as DNA, the CDR3 is TGTGCCAGCAGTGATTCCGGGACAATCTCCTACGAGCAGTACTTC. This encodes CASSDSGTISYEQYF.

The V gene is TRBV18, the J gene TRBJ2-1; D not certain. V was clipped by 0 bases and J by 4 bases, with 10 bases between them. The CDR3 has 15 residues. Per the germline V gene, CDR1 is KGHSH and CDR2 is LQKENI. The CDR3 region is CASSPPTPEYNEQFF. The CDR3 region has the DNA TGTGCCAGCTCACCACCGACTCCAGAATACAATGAGCAGTTCTTC.